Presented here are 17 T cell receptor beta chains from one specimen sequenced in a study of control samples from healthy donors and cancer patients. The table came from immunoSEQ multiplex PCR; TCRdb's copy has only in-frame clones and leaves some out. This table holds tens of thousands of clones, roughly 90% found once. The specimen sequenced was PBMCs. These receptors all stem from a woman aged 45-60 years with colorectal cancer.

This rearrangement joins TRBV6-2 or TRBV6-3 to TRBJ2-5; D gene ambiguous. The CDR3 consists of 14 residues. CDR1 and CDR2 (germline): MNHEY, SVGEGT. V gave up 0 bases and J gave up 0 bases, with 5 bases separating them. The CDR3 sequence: CASSYSLYQETQYF. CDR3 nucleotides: TGTGCCAGCAGTTACTCGTTATACCAAGAGACCCAGTACTTC.

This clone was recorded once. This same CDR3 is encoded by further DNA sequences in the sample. DNA for the CDR3: TGCGCCAGCAGCTCCGGACAGGGAGGTGAAAAACTGTTTTTT. Its protein product is CASSSGQGGEKLFF. This sequence joins TRBV5-1 and TRBJ1-4; 8 nucleotides agree with TRBD1. The germline V gene encodes CDR1 SGHRS and CDR2 YFSETQ. The CDR3 covers 14 residues. With V trimmed by 3 bases and J by 7 bases, 5 bases remained unmatched.

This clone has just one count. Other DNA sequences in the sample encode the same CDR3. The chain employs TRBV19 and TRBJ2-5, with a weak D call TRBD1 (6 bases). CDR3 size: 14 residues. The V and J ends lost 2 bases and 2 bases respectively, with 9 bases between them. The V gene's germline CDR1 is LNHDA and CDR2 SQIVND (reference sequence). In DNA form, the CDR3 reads TGTGCCAGTAGTATATCAGGGGTTCAAGAGACCCAGTACTTC. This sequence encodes CASSISGVQETQYF.

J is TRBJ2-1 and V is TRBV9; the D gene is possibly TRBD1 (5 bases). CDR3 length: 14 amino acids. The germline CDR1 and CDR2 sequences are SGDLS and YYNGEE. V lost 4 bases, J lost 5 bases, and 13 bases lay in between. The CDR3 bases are TGTGCCAGCAGCACCAGTGGGGCCGACAATGAGCAGTTCTTC. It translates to CASSTSGADNEQFF. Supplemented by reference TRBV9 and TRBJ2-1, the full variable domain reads DSGVTQTPKHLITATGQRVTLRCSPRSGDLSVYWYQQSLDQGLQFLIQYYNGEERAKGNILERFSAQQFPDLHSELNLSSLELGDSALYFCASSTSGADNEQFFGPGTRLTVL.

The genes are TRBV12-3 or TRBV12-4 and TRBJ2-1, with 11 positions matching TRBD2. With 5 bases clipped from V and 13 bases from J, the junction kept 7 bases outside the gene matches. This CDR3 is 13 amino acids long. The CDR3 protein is CASSRLAGRSQFF. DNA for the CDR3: TGTGCCAGCAGTAGACTAGCGGGGCGCTCCCAGTTCTTC.

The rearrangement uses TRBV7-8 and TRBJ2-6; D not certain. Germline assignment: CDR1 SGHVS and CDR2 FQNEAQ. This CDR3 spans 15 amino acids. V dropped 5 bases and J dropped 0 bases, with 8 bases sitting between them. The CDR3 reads CASSPWLSGANVLTF. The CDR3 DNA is TGTGCCAGCAGCCCGTGGCTCTCTGGGGCCAACGTCCTGACTTTC.

CDR3 DNA sequence: TGTGCCAGCAGCGCGCAATTACGACAGGGGACGAACACTGAAGCTTTCTTT. Its protein is CASSAQLRQGTNTEAFF. The V call is TRBV7-9, the J call TRBJ1-1, with 8 bases that match TRBD1. The CDR3 covers 17 residues. Germline V CDR1 and CDR2: SEHNR, FQNEAQ (reference sequence). J gave up 1 base and V 5 bases, and 12 bases lay outside the gene matches.

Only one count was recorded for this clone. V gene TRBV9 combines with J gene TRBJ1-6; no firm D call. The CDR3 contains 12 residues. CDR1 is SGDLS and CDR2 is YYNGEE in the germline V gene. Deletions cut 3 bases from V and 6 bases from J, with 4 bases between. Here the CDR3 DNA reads TGTGCCAGCAGCGGCGGTAATTCACCCCTCCACTTT. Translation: CASSGGNSPLHF.

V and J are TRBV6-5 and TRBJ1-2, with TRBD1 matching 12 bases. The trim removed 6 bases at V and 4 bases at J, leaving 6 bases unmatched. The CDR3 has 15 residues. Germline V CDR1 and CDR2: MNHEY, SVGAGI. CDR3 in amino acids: CASSLRGQGAYGYTF. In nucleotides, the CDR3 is TGTGCCAGCAGCCTACGGGGACAGGGGGCCTATGGCTACACCTTC.

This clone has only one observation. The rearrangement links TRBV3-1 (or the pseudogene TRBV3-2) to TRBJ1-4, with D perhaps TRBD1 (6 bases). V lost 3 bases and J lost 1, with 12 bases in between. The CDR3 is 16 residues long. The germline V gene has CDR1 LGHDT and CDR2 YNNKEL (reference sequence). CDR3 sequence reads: CASSHPPGQTNEKLFF. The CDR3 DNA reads TGTGCCAGCAGCCACCCCCCGGGACAAACTAATGAAAAACTGTTTTTT.

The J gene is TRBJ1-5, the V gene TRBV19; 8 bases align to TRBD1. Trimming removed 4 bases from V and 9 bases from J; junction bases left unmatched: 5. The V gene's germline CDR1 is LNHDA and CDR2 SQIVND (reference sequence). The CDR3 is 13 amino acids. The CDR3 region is CASSTSGQGPQHF. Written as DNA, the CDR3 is TGTGCCAGTAGTACCTCCGGACAGGGGCCCCAGCATTTT.

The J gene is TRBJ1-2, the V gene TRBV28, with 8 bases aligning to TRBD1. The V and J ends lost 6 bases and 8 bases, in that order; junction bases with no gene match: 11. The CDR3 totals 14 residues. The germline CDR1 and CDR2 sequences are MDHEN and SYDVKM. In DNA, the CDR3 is TGTGCCAGCAGCCCCCCGACAGGGGTAGGAGGCTACACCTTC. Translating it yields CASSPPTGVGGYTF.

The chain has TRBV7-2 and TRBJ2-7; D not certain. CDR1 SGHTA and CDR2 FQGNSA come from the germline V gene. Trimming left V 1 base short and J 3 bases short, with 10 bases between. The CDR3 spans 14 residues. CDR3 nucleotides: TGTGCCAGCAGCTTAGACTCGGGCCTCTACGAGCAGTACGTC. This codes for CASSLDSGLYEQYV.

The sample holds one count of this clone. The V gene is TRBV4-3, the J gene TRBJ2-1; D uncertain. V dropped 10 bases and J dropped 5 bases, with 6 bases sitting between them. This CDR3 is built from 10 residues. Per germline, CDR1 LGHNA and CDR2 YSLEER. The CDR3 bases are TGCGCCATCCGCCACAATGAGCAGTTCTTC. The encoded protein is CAIRHNEQFF.

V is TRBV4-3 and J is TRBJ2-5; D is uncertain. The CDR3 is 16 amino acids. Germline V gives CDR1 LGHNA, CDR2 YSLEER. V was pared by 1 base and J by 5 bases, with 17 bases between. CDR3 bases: TGCGCCAGCAGCCAAGCGGTGATTCGCTCCTCGGAGACCCAGTACTTC. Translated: CASSQAVIRSSETQYF.

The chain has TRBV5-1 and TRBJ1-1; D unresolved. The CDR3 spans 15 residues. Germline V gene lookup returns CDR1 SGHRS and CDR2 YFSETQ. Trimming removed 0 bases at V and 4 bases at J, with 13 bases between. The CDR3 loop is CASSLDSVGITEAFF. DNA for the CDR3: TGCGCCAGCAGCTTGGATAGTGTGGGTATCACTGAAGCTTTCTTT.

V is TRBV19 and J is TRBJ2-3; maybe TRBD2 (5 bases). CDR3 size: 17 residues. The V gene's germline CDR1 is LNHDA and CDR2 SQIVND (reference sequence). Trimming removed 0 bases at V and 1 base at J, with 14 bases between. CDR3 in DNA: TGTGCCAGTAGTATAGATGGTGACCGGCGGGGCACAGATACGCAGTATTTT. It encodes CASSIDGDRRGTDTQYF. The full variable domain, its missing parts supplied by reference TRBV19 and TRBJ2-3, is DGGITQSPKYLFRKEGQNVTLSCEQNLNHDAMYWYRQDPGQGLRLIYYSQIVNDFQKGDIAEGYSVSREKKESFPLTVTSAQKNPTAFYLCASSIDGDRRGTDTQYFGPGTRLTVL.